These T cell receptor beta chains were read from a single sample in a study of blood T cell repertoires in COVID-19. The assay was immunoSEQ multiplex PCR, and TCRdb's table has in-frame clones only and misses some. The table lists around 320,000 clones, over 85% of them singletons. The sequenced sample consisted of peripheral blood. The receptors come from a woman in her twenties or thirties with COVID-19, enrolled during active disease. Each CDR3 is given with its conserved first and last residue. Fields, in order: J gene, V gene, clone size, CDR3 protein. Size tells how often a clone was seen (once, few, many) or the class of an expanded clone, and some rows leave it out.

TRBJ2-1 TRBV10-3 NA CATNHVAGGSDSYNEQFF
TRBJ1-5 TRBV2 NA CASSEARIQPQHF
TRBJ1-5 TRBV12-3/TRBV12-4 NA CASSMTDQPQHF
TRBJ1-3 TRBV7-6 NA CASSPRTLSSGNTIYF
TRBJ1-4 TRBV6-6 NA CASSFGTANEKLFF
TRBJ1-5 TRBV11-2 NA CASSLGQGVQPQHF
TRBJ2-2 TRBV3-1/TRBV3-2 once CASSLFSGWGPPGELFF
TRBJ1-2 TRBV28 NA CASSFLSEYGYTF
TRBJ2-1 TRBV28 NA CASSLFSGPTGYNEQFF
TRBJ1-1 TRBV6-5 once CASRGGRVAEAFF
TRBJ2-7 TRBV4-2 NA CASSQDGGYEQYF
TRBJ2-2 TRBV19 NA CASRRLLAGGQATFTGELFF
TRBJ2-1 TRBV2 NA CASSNTGADFAYNEQFF
TRBJ2-7 TRBV29-1 NA CSVEVPGLQGQYF
TRBJ2-2 TRBV24-1 NA CATSDTAGRTGELFF
TRBJ2-1 TRBV5-1 NA CASSVSGTKTYNEQFF
TRBJ2-7 TRBV4-1 NA CASSHLAGADYEQYF
TRBJ2-7 TRBV5-6 NA CASSPPEGSPYEQYF
TRBJ1-2 TRBV5-1 NA CASSSRSLRTDDYGYTF
TRBJ1-2 TRBV7-2 NA CASSFRQLNYGYTF
TRBJ1-1 TRBV9 once CASSVGVRTEAFF
TRBJ2-1 TRBV2 NA CASRTNTGLTYNEQFF
TRBJ2-7 TRBV5-1 NA CASSLGQGSNEQYF
TRBJ2-7 TRBV10-3 NA CAISERGTGGFYEQYF
TRBJ1-1 TRBV6-5 NA CASSSGDRVGTEAFF
TRBJ2-1 TRBV5-1 NA CAYSEGNEQFF
TRBJ2-2 TRBV7-9 once CASSFRGELFF
TRBJ2-5 TRBV2 NA CASSVNPGTSGQLIQETQYF
TRBJ1-1 TRBV20-1 NA CSASGAGLMNTEAFF
TRBJ2-1 TRBV24-1 once CATSDSRAEGRGSYNEQFF
TRBJ1-2 TRBV27 NA CASSLSGEQGSNGYTF
TRBJ1-1 TRBV6-5 NA CASRASGRSEAFF
TRBJ2-1 TRBV3-1/TRBV3-2 NA CASSPPSRLKFF
TRBJ2-1 TRBV5-1 NA CASSYILQGALNEQFF
TRBJ2-7 TRBV4-1 NA CASSPAGGSHEQYF
TRBJ2-7 TRBV7-9 NA CASSPVDRPEQYF
TRBJ1-4 TRBV19 NA CASSIWGDSGRGLFF
TRBJ1-1 TRBV29-1 NA CSGSFRGAGTEAFF
TRBJ1-2 TRBV4-1 NA CASSPEVFDYGYTF
TRBJ1-4 TRBV5-1 NA CASMGQGHEKLFF
TRBJ1-1 TRBV19 NA CASGTGFIEAFF
TRBJ1-5 TRBV18 NA CASSPTGNNQPQHF
TRBJ1-3 TRBV24-1 NA CATSDPFSGNTIYF
TRBJ1-2 TRBV11-2 NA CASSSRHNYGYTF
TRBJ1-2 TRBV7-9 few CASSPRTGVNYGYTF
TRBJ2-3 TRBV4-2 NA CASSHVGVADTQYF
TRBJ1-2 TRBV4-1 NA CASSQDRANYGYTF
TRBJ1-5 TRBV5-5 NA CASSPGFVVNQPQHF
TRBJ1-2 TRBV15 NA CATSRDGRVWDNGYTF
TRBJ1-2 TRBV5-6 NA CASSFGDTLYGYTF
TRBJ2-5 TRBV19 NA CASSLAGWLGETQYF